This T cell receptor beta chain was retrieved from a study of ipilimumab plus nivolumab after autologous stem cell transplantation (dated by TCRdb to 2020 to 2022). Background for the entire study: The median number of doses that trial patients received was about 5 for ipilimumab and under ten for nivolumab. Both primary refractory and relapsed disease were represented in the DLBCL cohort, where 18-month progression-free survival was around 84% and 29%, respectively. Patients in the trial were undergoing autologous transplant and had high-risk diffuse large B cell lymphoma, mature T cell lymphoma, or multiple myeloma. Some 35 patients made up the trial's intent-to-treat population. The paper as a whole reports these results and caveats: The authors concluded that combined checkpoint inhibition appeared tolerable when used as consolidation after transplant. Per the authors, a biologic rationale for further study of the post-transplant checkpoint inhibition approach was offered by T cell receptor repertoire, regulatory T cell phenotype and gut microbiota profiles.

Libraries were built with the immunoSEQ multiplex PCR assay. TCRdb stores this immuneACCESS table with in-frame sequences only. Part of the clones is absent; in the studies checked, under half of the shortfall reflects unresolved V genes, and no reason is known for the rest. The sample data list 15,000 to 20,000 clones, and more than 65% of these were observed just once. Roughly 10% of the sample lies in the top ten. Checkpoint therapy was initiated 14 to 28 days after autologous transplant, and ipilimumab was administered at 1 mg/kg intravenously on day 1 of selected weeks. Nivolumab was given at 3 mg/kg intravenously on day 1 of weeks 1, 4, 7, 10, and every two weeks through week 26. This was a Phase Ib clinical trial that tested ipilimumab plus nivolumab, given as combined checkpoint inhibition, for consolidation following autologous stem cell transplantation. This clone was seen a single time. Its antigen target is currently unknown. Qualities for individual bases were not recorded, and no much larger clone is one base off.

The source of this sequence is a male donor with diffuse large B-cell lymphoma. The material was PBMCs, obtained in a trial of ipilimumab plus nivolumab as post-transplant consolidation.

The sequence in DNA is TGTGCCAGCAGCCAAGTGGCGGGGTTAACAGATACGCAGTATTTT. Translated, it gives CASSQVAGLTDTQYF. The sequence joins TRBV4-2 to TRBJ2-3; the best D guess is TRBD2, with 6 bases matching. Deletion took 1 base off V and 3 bases off J, with a span of 11 bases between the germline ends. Via the germline V gene, CDR1 is LGHNA and CDR2 YNFKEQ. Its CDR3 holds 15 amino acids, cysteine through phenylalanine. The DNA shown is the 45-base CDR3, in frame from base 1.